These 24 T cell receptor beta chains share one sample of origin, sequenced in a study of cytotoxic CD8 clonotypes in ibrutinib-treated CLL. TCRdb keeps only in-frame clones here, not all; method: immunoSEQ multiplex PCR. The repertoire has about 160,000 clones, approximately 84% of them found once; the top ten carry about 4.5%. The material was PBMCs, obtained after 24 months of ibrutinib treatment. The receptors were gathered from a human donor with chronic lymphocytic leukemia.

V usage is TRBV6-1 and J usage is TRBJ2-5; D is ambiguous. The germline V gene has CDR1 MNHNS and CDR2 SASEGT. Trimming shortened V by 3 bases and J by 5 bases, and 7 bases separated the two germline ends. This CDR3 contains 12 residues. Here the CDR3 reads CASSEVRETQYF. The CDR3 DNA is TGTGCCAGCAGTGAGGTTAGGGAGACCCAGTACTTC.

The CDR3 sequence is CASSLGSRQNEQFF. CDR3 sequence (DNA): TGTGCCAGCAGCTTAGGTAGTCGGCAAAATGAGCAGTTCTTC. The genes are TRBV11-3 and TRBJ2-1; D gene unclear. The CDR3 runs 14 residues. In germline, CDR1 is SGHNT, CDR2 YENEEA. Trimming left V 1 base short and J 7 bases short, with 11 bases between.

The chain joins TRBV10-2 to TRBJ2-7; D may correspond to TRBD1 or TRBD2 (5 bases each). The CDR3 has 16 amino acids. Germline V lookup: CDR1 WSHSY, CDR2 SAAADI. V lost 2 bases and J lost 0, with 14 bases in between. Here the CDR3 reads CASSEGGTVISYEQYF. The CDR3 bases are TGCGCCAGCAGTGAGGGGGGAACGGTCATCTCCTACGAGCAGTACTTC.

V and J are TRBV9 and TRBJ2-3; 9 bases are a match to TRBD1. The CDR3 is made up of 14 amino acids. Germline loops: CDR1 SGDLS, CDR2 YYNGEE. The V and J ends lost 3 bases and 6 bases, in that order; junction bases with no gene match: 5. CDR3 amino acids: CASSEGDRVDTQYF. The DNA for the CDR3 is TGTGCCAGCAGCGAGGGGGACAGGGTGGATACGCAGTATTTT.

The chain uses TRBV5-1 and TRBJ1-2; TRBD1 might be the D (5 bases). This CDR3 is 15 amino acids long. The V end was cut by 0 bases, the J end by 0 bases, with 9 bases between. CDR1 is SGHRS, CDR2 YFSETQ, per germline. The CDR3 reads CASSLGDSTNYGYTF. Written as DNA, the CDR3 is TGCGCCAGCAGCTTGGGGGACTCTACTAACTATGGCTACACCTTC.

The chain is built from TRBV6-5 and TRBJ1-1, with 7 bases fitting TRBD1. The V gene end was trimmed by 2 bases and the J gene end by 9 bases; junction bases not matched to a gene: 12. This CDR3 contains 15 residues. Germline values: CDR1 MNHEY, CDR2 SVGAGI. CDR3 coding DNA: TGTGCCAGCAGTTACGAGCACAGACAGGGAATGAAAGCTTTCTTT. The encoded protein is CASSYEHRQGMKAFF.

V is TRBV25-1 and J is TRBJ2-7, with D tentatively TRBD1 (6 bases). The CDR3 is made up of 13 amino acids. CDR1 is MGHDK, CDR2 SYGVNS, per germline. V lost 3 bases and J 7 bases, leaving 13 bases between the germline ends. The CDR3 DNA follows: TGTGCCAGCAGTGAGTACAGGGATCGGGAGCAGTACTTC. It encodes CASSEYRDREQYF.

The gene calls are TRBV19 and TRBJ2-7, with TRBD2 matching over 7 bases. Germline values: CDR1 LNHDA, CDR2 SQIVND (reference sequence). CDR3 length: 14 amino acids. V gave up 3 bases and J gave up 3 bases; unmatched junction bases: 5. For the CDR3, the DNA is TGTGCCAGTAGTATCTCTCTAGCGGACTACGAGCAGTACTTC. This codes for CASSISLADYEQYF.

This clone was counted a few times. V usage is TRBV2 and J usage is TRBJ2-5; maybe TRBD1 (5 bases). CDR1 and CDR2 (germline): SNHLY, FYNNEI. Trimming left V 4 bases short and J 5 bases short, with 11 bases between. This CDR3 contains 13 residues. CDR3 residues: CASSGQGGETQYF. The CDR3 nucleotides read TGTGCCAGCAGTGGGCAGGGCGGCGAGACCCAGTACTTC.

The chain combines TRBV14 with TRBJ1-1; the D is unclear. The ends were cut back, 4 bases at V and 0 bases at J, with 9 bases in the middle. The CDR3 has 14 amino acids. Germline-derived CDR1 and CDR2 are SGHDN and FVKESK. CDR3: CASSLAGMNTEAFF. CDR3 DNA: TGTGCCAGCAGCCTCGCGGGAATGAACACTGAAGCTTTCTTT.

The J gene is TRBJ1-5, the V gene TRBV4-3, with a weak D call TRBD1 (5 bases). CDR3 length: 16 residues. The ends were cut back, 0 bases at V and 7 bases at J, with 16 bases in the middle. The V gene's germline CDR1 is LGHNA and CDR2 YSLEER. In DNA, the CDR3 is TGCGCCAGCAGCCAAGATCCCCCCGGGGGTCCCCAGCCCCAGCATTTT. This encodes CASSQDPPGGPQPQHF.

The CDR3 region is CASSLAIGGTEAFF. CDR3 nucleotide sequence: TGCGCCAGCAGCTTGGCCATTGGGGGCACTGAAGCTTTCTTT. The chain joins TRBV5-1 to TRBJ1-1, with D possibly TRBD1 on 5 matching bases. CDR3 length: 14 amino acids. Germline CDR1 reads SGHRS; CDR2 reads YFSETQ. Trimming took 0 bases from V and 4 from J, leaving 10 bases between them.

The rearrangement links TRBV6-5 to TRBJ2-1; a possible D gene is TRBD1 (5 bases). This CDR3 contains 13 residues. Germline V gives CDR1 MNHEY, CDR2 SVGAGI. The V and J ends lost 5 bases and 9 bases respectively, with 14 bases between them. CDR3 sequence: CASSDQGPGEQFF. The CDR3 DNA is TGTGCCAGCAGTGATCAGGGCCCGGGTGAGCAGTTCTTC.

The rearrangement joins TRBV6-6 to TRBJ1-6; D is uncertain. Germline CDR1 reads MNHNY; CDR2 reads SVGAGI (reference sequence). This CDR3 has 14 amino acids. V was cut by 6 bases and J by 6 bases, with 12 bases left in between. CDR3 bases: TGTGCCAGCAGCCCCCCCGGGTTTAATTCACCCCTCCACTTT. Residues: CASSPPGFNSPLHF.

This CDR3 is CASSRTDRANTGELFF. The CDR3 DNA reads as TGTGCCAGCAGCCGTACGGACAGGGCTAACACCGGGGAGCTGTTTTTT. The J gene is TRBJ2-2, the V gene TRBV7-8, with 8 bases that match TRBD1. CDR1 is SGHVS and CDR2 is FQNEAQ in the germline V gene. This CDR3 has 16 residues. The J segment lost 2 bases and the V segment lost 5 bases, leaving 7 bases of the junction unmatched.

This clone was seen a handful of times. V is TRBV19 and J is TRBJ1-1; the D is unclear. The V end lost 3 bases, the J end lost 5 bases, and 10 bases lay between the germline ends. Germline loops: CDR1 LNHDA, CDR2 SQIVND (reference sequence). This CDR3 spans 13 amino acids. In DNA form, the CDR3 reads TGTGCCAGTAGTATCTTAGGGAGAACTGAAGCTTTCTTT. Its translation: CASSILGRTEAFF.

The chain has TRBV2 and TRBJ1-1; 9 bases are a match to TRBD1. This CDR3 has 15 amino acids. The germline CDR1 and CDR2 sequences are SNHLY and FYNNEI. J was trimmed by 2 bases and V by 7 bases; bases with no gene match: 8. In DNA, the CDR3 is TGTGCCAGCATAGGCCAGGGACAGGGTAACACTGAAGCTTTCTTT. This sequence encodes CASIGQGQGNTEAFF.

This clone was picked up one time. The chain recombines TRBV5-8 with TRBJ2-7; no clear D gene. Germline-derived CDR1 and CDR2 are SGHTS and YDEGEE. The CDR3 loop spans 15 amino acids. The V end was cut by 0 bases, the J end by 6 bases, with 16 bases between. In DNA form, the CDR3 reads TGTGCCAGCAGCTTGGAGGTCGGCAGCGTGGGCGAGCAGTACTTC. It codes for CASSLEVGSVGEQYF.

The chain uses TRBV5-1 and TRBJ1-4, with D hard to call. CDR3 length equals 17 residues. Per germline, CDR1 SGHRS and CDR2 YFSETQ. Trimming cost V 0 bases and J 1 base, with 13 bases left between them. CDR3 nucleotides: TGCGCCAGCAGCTTGGGATGGACGGCTGGAACTAATGAAAAACTGTTTTTT. It specifies CASSLGWTAGTNEKLFF.

V and J are TRBV5-1 and TRBJ2-3; no definite D call. The CDR3 runs 14 residues. V gave up 4 bases and J gave up 2 bases, with 11 bases separating them. Looked up from germline, CDR1 is SGHRS and CDR2 is YFSETQ. CDR3 residues: CASSLIPITDTQYF. The CDR3 DNA is TGCGCCAGCAGCCTCATCCCTATCACAGATACGCAGTATTTT.

The sample holds a few counts of this clone. V is TRBV19 and J is TRBJ1-2; TRBD1 agrees at 9 bases. Germline trimming cut 5 bases from V and 10 bases from J; bases unmatched to any gene: 5. This CDR3 has 12 residues. Germline CDR1 LNHDA, CDR2 SQIVND (reference sequence). CDR3 residues: CASSPGQGTYTF. The CDR3 coding sequence is TGTGCCAGTAGTCCAGGACAGGGGACCTACACCTTC. Looking up the rest from reference TRBV19 and TRBJ1-2 gives the full variable domain: DGGITQSPKYLFRKEGQNVTLSCEQNLNHDAMYWYRQDPGQGLRLIYYSQIVNDFQKGDIAEGYSVSREKKESFPLTVTSAQKNPTAFYLCASSPGQGTYTFGSGTRLTVV.

The chain recombines TRBV18 with TRBJ2-2, with TRBD2 identical over 8 bases. The V gene's germline CDR1 is KGHSH and CDR2 LQKENI. V gave up 11 bases and J gave up 6 bases; unmatched junction bases: 8. This CDR3 is 13 amino acids long. The CDR3 here is CASRGAIAGELFF. CDR3 nucleotide sequence: TGTGCCTCGCGGGGGGCTATCGCCGGGGAGCTGTTTTTT. Based on the CDR3 plus reference TRBV18 and TRBJ2-2, the full variable domain is NAGVMQNPRHLVRRRGQEARLRCSPMKGHSHVYWYRQLPEEGLKFMVYLQKENIIDESGMPKERFSAEFPKEGPSILRIQQVVRGDSAAYFCASRGAIAGELFFGEGSRLTVL.

The chain carries TRBV6-1 and TRBJ1-5, with no clear D. The CDR3 extends over 15 amino acids. Germline CDR1 reads MNHNS; CDR2 reads SASEGT. Trimming removed 4 bases from V and 0 bases from J, with 10 bases in between. CDR3 sequence reads: CASSGHLSSNQPQHF. The CDR3 DNA reads TGTGCCAGCAGTGGACATTTGAGTAGCAATCAGCCCCAGCATTTT.

This chain uses TRBV7-9 with TRBJ1-5; the D is unclear. Trimming shortened V by 1 base and J by 3 bases, and 10 bases separated the two germline ends. CDR1 is SEHNR, CDR2 FQNEAQ, per germline (reference sequence). The CDR3 loop spans 15 amino acids. The CDR3 DNA reads TGTGCCAGCAGCTTAGAGGGCGGGGACAATCAGCCCCAGCATTTT. Protein sequence: CASSLEGGDNQPQHF.